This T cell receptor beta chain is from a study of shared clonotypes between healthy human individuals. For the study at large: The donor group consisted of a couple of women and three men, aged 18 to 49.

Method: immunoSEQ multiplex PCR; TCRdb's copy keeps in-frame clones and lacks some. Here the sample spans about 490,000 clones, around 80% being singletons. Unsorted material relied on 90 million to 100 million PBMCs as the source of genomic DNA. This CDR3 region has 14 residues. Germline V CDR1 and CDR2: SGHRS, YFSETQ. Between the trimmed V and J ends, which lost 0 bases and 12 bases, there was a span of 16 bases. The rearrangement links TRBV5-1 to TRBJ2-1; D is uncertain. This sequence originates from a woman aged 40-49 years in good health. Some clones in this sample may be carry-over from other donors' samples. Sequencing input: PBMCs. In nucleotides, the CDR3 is TGCGCCAGCAGCTTGGGACCCGATCCCTTGGTGCAGTTCTTC. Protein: CASSLGPDPLVQFF.